This entry lists 3 T cell receptor beta chains sequenced from one sample in a study of cytomegalovirus exposure and HLA in healthy donors. A multiplex PCR was run with 60 Vbeta primers and 13 Jbeta primers. Clones were read by immunoSEQ multiplex PCR, and TCRdb kept only the in-frame ones, dropping some. The sample shows about 150,000 clones, roughly 80% of them seen only once. The source material was PBMCs. These receptors all come from a boy aged 2 to 10 in good health and CMV-seronegative.

This chain joins TRBV2 and TRBJ2-7, with 9 bases matching TRBD2. The CDR3 runs to 14 residues. From germline, CDR1 is SNHLY and CDR2 FYNNEI. Trimming took 6 bases from V and 3 from J; bases not matched to a gene: 6. The CDR3 DNA reads TGTGCCAGCAGACAGACTAGCGGTTTCTACGAGCAGTACTTC. Translating gives CASRQTSGFYEQYF.

The V gene is TRBV7-8, the J gene TRBJ2-1; TRBD1 matches at 7 bases. Trimming removed 1 base from V and 9 bases from J; junction bases left unmatched: 9. The germline CDR1 and CDR2 sequences are SGHVS and FQNEAQ. This CDR3 region has 15 residues. CDR3 protein: CASSLVDRPPSEQFF. The DNA of the CDR3 is TGTGCCAGCAGCTTAGTGGACAGGCCTCCTAGTGAGCAGTTCTTC. Drawing the rest from reference TRBV7-8 and TRBJ2-1, the complete variable domain is GAGVSQSPRYKVAKRGQDVALRCDPISGHVSLFWYQQALGQGPEFLTYFQNEAQLDKSGLPSDRFFAERPEGSVSTLKIQRTQQEDSAVYLCASSLVDRPPSEQFFGPGTRLTVL.

The V gene is TRBV10-1, the J gene TRBJ2-5, with D possibly being TRBD2 (5 bases). The germline V gene has CDR1 WNHNN and CDR2 SYGVQD (reference sequence). This CDR3 has 15 residues. V lost 0 bases and J 5 bases, leaving 13 bases between the germline ends. CDR3 sequence (DNA): TGCGCCAGCAGTGAGTCCACGGGGTCGCTGGAGACCCAGTACTTC. Translating it yields CASSESTGSLETQYF.